This T cell receptor beta chain derives from a study of T cell responses to AZD1222 COVID-19 vaccine. Study-level findings and limits: Baseline serostatus was positive in only six AZD1222 recipients. It should be noted that donors were predominantly white British and more often female, and clonal diversity was possibly underestimated. Reports indicate that nearly half of spike-specific TCRs are directed at unmutated variant regions. A rise in Spike-specific TCR breadth and depth followed two AZD1222 doses.

Clones were sequenced by immunoSEQ multiplex PCR, and TCRdb holds only the in-frame ones, with some missing. The repertoire consists of tens of thousands of clones, with approximately 80% occurring once and the leading ten covering roughly a fifth. This clone was found a few times. Its specificity is unknown. CDR1 is LNHDA, CDR2 SQIVND, per germline (reference sequence). The CDR3 spans 12 residues. Trimming cost V 3 bases and J 12 bases; bases outside gene matches: 4. The sequence came from an adult in good health. The rearrangement uses TRBV19 and TRBJ2-1; TRBD2 matches at 8 bases. The sequences come from peripheral blood, collected on day 0 of AZD1222 vaccination. CDR3 sequence: CASSIGGEGQFF. The CDR3 nucleotides read TGTGCCAGTAGTATCGGGGGGGAAGGGCAGTTCTTC.